The TCR beta chain under discussion was sequenced for a study of T cells in Graves' hyperthyroidism and ophthalmopathy. On the study more broadly: Sampling of peripheral blood happened at initial diagnosis, prior to any treatment.

At least ten counts were recorded for this clonotype. Its antigen is still unknown. The CDR3 runs 14 residues. V lost 2 bases and J lost 3, with 9 bases in between. Germline CDR1 is MDHEN and CDR2 is SYDVKM. Absence of ophthalmopathy progression within 18 months defined stable Graves' hyperthyroidism. Hyperthyroidism had been newly diagnosed in patients aged 18 to 65, and its duration was under 2 months. Findings and limits, study-wide: Most thyroid clonotypes expanded above 0.001 appeared in blood too.

Authors of the study amplified TCR beta CDR3 regions from RNA transcripts. HTBI primers were used for first-round RT-PCR of the TCR CDR3. TCRdb analysed the multiplex PCR reads with MiXCR anew, one entry per CDR3 protein. The data contain some 420,000 distinct CDR3 sequences, about 13% of them singletons. Sequenced sample: blood. This sequence originates from a woman aged 18 to 35 with Graves' hyperthyroidism. The chain is built from TRBV28 and TRBJ2-3, with D possibly being TRBD1 (6 bases). The CDR3 loop is CASSLPDRTDTQYF. The DNA for the CDR3 is TGTGCCAGCAGTTTACCTGACAGGACAGATACGCAGTATTTT.